Each of the 16 T cell receptor beta chains below was sequenced from the same sample in a study of shared clonotypes between healthy human individuals. Produced via immunoSEQ multiplex PCR; TCRdb's table is partial and in-frame only. The sample lists roughly 480,000 clones; 79% were seen once. Sequenced: PBMCs. The receptors stem from a woman between 40 and 55 years old in good health. Some clones in this sample may be carry-over from other donors' samples.

This clone was observed a few times. The J gene is TRBJ1-5, the V gene TRBV21-1; TRBD1 was called by the table and not checked on the DNA. TRBV21-1 is a pseudogene. The CDR3 sequence is 19 residues long. This chain's CDR3 is CASSKRRGRGHVSNQPQHF. The CDR3 bases are TGTGCCAGCAGCAAACGGCGGGGCAGGGGGCACGTTAGCAATCAGCCCCAGCATTTT.

This clone showed up just a few times. The genes are TRBV5-4 and TRBJ2-2; D may be TRBD1 (5 bases). Germline loops: CDR1 SGHNT, CDR2 YYREEE (reference sequence). This CDR3 comprises 15 residues. V was clipped by 6 bases and J by 6 bases, with 18 bases between them. Here the CDR3 reads CASTPGRVIPGELFF. Here the CDR3 DNA reads TGTGCCAGCACCCCGGGCAGGGTTATCCCCGGGGAGCTGTTTTTT.

This chain connects TRBV27 to TRBJ2-3, with D tentatively TRBD2 (6 bases). Germline CDR1 and CDR2: MNHEY and SMNVEV (reference sequence). The CDR3 covers 15 residues. V lost 2 bases to trimming and J lost 0 bases, with 9 bases between them. CDR3 DNA sequence: TGTGCCAGCAGTTTAAGCGGGCGGAGCACAGATACGCAGTATTTT. The encoded protein is CASSLSGRSTDTQYF.

The chain couples TRBV27 to TRBJ1-1, with D perhaps matching TRBD1 (6 bases). The CDR3 runs 14 residues. The V gene lost 5 bases and the J gene lost 1 base, with 11 bases spanning the gap. CDR1 MNHEY and CDR2 SMNVEV come from the germline V gene (reference sequence). The CDR3 protein is CASSQQGWNTEAFF. In DNA, the CDR3 is TGTGCCAGCAGTCAACAGGGATGGAACACTGAAGCTTTCTTT.

The V call is TRBV28, the J call TRBJ2-2, with D tentatively TRBD1 (5 bases). The CDR3 sequence is 14 residues long. CDR1 is MDHEN and CDR2 is SYDVKM in the germline V gene. The V end was cut by 7 bases, the J end by 1 base, with 10 bases between. The CDR3 loop reads CASTVTENTGELFF. The CDR3 DNA reads as TGTGCCAGCACAGTGACAGAGAACACCGGGGAGCTGTTTTTT. Combining the CDR3 with reference TRBV28 and TRBJ2-2 gives the whole variable domain DVKVTQSSRYLVKRTGEKVFLECVQDMDHENMFWYRQDPGLGLRLIYFSYDVKMKEKGDIPEGYSVSREKKERFSLILESASTNQTSMYLCASTVTENTGELFFGEGSRLTVL.

V and J are TRBV7-9 and TRBJ1-3; 7 bases fit TRBD1. The length of the CDR3 is 17 residues. Germline V gene sequence: CDR1 SEHNR, CDR2 FQNEAQ (reference sequence). J was trimmed by 5 bases and V by 1 base; bases with no gene match: 11. CDR3 amino acids: CASSLVPGQTLRNTIYF. The CDR3 bases are TGTGCCAGCAGCTTAGTCCCGGGACAGACGTTGAGAAACACCATATATTTT.

This clone was counted a few times. The CDR3 sequence is CASSDQGDHQPQHF. The DNA of the CDR3 is TGTGCCAGCAGTGATCAGGGAGACCATCAGCCCCAGCATTTT. The genes are TRBV9 and TRBJ1-5; D is perhaps TRBD1 (5 bases). The CDR3 is made up of 14 amino acids. Germline CDR1 and CDR2: SGDLS and YYNGEE. With 5 bases removed from V and 5 bases from J, the gap between germline ends came to 14 bases.

In DNA form, the CDR3 reads TGTGCCAGCAGCGCCCGGGGGAAGAACACTGAAGCTTTCTTT. It codes for CASSARGKNTEAFF. The chain links TRBV13 to TRBJ1-1, with a tentative D call TRBD1 (5 bases). Germline V gene lookup returns CDR1 PRHDT and CDR2 FYEKMQ (reference sequence). V was trimmed by 5 bases and J by 1 base, leaving 11 bases between them. The CDR3 runs to 14 residues.

V gene TRBV7-9 combines with J gene TRBJ1-6; 7 positions match TRBD1. The CDR3 is 16 amino acids. CDR1 and CDR2 from the germline V gene are SEHNR and FQNEAQ (reference sequence). The trim removed 6 bases at V and 7 bases at J, leaving 12 bases unmatched. In nucleotides, the CDR3 is TGTGCCAGCAGGACCGGGACAGCTACGACCAATTCACCCCTCCACTTT. As protein: CASRTGTATTNSPLHF.

The chain joins TRBV6-6 to TRBJ2-1, with 9 bases that match TRBD2. CDR1 is MNHNY and CDR2 is SVGAGI in the germline V gene (reference sequence). V shed 6 bases and J 8 bases; nucleotides not matched to a gene: 8. The CDR3 sequence is 14 residues long. Here the CDR3 DNA reads TGTGCCAGCAGAGATAGCGGGAGAGGCCATGAGCAGTTCTTC. Its protein product is CASRDSGRGHEQFF.

Details on this clone: Other DNA sequences from this sample encode an identical CDR3 as well. The chain joins TRBV5-1 to TRBJ2-7; TRBD2 matches 12 bases. CDR3 length equals 15 residues. V lost 0 bases, J lost 4 bases, and 2 bases stayed unmatched. Germline CDR1 reads SGHRS; CDR2 reads YFSETQ. The CDR3: CASSLGLAGVYEQYF. CDR3 nucleotide sequence: TGCGCCAGCAGCTTGGGACTAGCGGGAGTTTACGAGCAGTACTTC.

V and J are TRBV9 and TRBJ2-5; the D is unclear. The V gene's germline CDR1 is SGDLS and CDR2 YYNGEE. The germline V and J ends were trimmed by 4 bases and 0 bases, with 13 bases remaining between them. The CDR3 is 15 amino acids. This chain's CDR3 is CASSPHSGNQETQYF. For the CDR3, the DNA is TGTGCCAGCAGCCCCCACTCCGGAAACCAAGAGACCCAGTACTTC.

The rearrangement uses TRBV28 and TRBJ2-7; 7 positions agree with TRBD1. The CDR3 has 13 amino acids. The germline gives CDR1 MDHEN, CDR2 SYDVKM. Trimming cost V 7 bases and J 6 bases; bases outside gene matches: 9. The CDR3 here is CASIPQGVGEQYF. As DNA, the CDR3 is TGTGCCAGCATCCCGCAGGGGGTGGGCGAGCAGTACTTC.

The CDR3 region has the DNA TGTGCCAGCAGCTTAGTTGCGGTTTCCTACGAGCAGTACTTC. It codes for CASSLVAVSYEQYF. This sequence joins TRBV11-1 and TRBJ2-7; D gene ambiguous. The CDR3 sequence is 14 residues long. Germline values: CDR1 SGHAT, CDR2 FQDESV (reference sequence). V lost 1 base to trimming and J lost 1 base, with 8 bases between them. The full variable domain, completed using reference TRBV11-1 and TRBJ2-7, is EAEVAQSPRYKITEKSQAVAFWCDPISGHATLYWYRQILGQGPELLVQFQDESVVDDSQLPKDRFSAERLKGVDSTLKIQPAELGDSAMYLCASSLVAVSYEQYFGPGTRLTVT.

This chain links TRBV5-4 with TRBJ2-5, with 12 bases lining up with TRBD2. The CDR3 is 16 amino acids. Germline assignment: CDR1 SGHNT and CDR2 YYREEE (reference sequence). Unmatched junction bases numbered 6, after V lost 0 bases and J lost 6 bases. The CDR3 nucleotides are TGTGCCAGCAGCTTGGACCTAGCGGGAGGGCCGAAGACCCAGTACTTC. Protein product: CASSLDLAGGPKTQYF.

This clone was found many times. The rearrangement links TRBV4-2 to TRBJ2-5; 12 bases line up with TRBD2. Germline values: CDR1 LGHNA, CDR2 YNFKEQ. CDR3 length equals 16 residues. Trimming cost V 4 bases and J 5 bases; bases outside gene matches: 8. In DNA form, the CDR3 reads TGTGCCAGCAGCCCATCAACCGGGACTAGCGGGGAGACCCAGTACTTC. Its protein product is CASSPSTGTSGETQYF.